This T cell receptor beta chain was found in a study of blood T cell repertoires in COVID-19 (dated by TCRdb to about 2020). With regard to the full study: Collaborator samples came from the United States, Italy and Spain and covered acute and convalescent phases of COVID-19. Subjects who had been exposed to COVID-19, were actively infected with it, or had recovered from it provided the deeply sampled blood TCRbeta repertoires that made up the dataset. The material from the prospective study consisted of cDNA or gDNA derived from T cells, B-cell-depleted T cells, or PBMCs. A de-identified subject ID, COVID-19 status, age in years and sex were almost always included in the sample metadata. The samples were drawn from two sources: the first 160 participants of the ongoing ImmuneRACE study, and 1,200 or so subjects contributed by 6 global collaborators. Where available, HLA class I and class II types were obtained from metadata supplied by the sample provider rather than from assay-based typing. The repertoires were released in a freely available public database meant as a resource for research on the immune response to SARS-CoV-2. What the study reported, not specific to this receptor: Clinical and demographic metadata were provided uncurated, with the amount varying by source and participant.

TCRbeta CDR3 regions were amplified from genomic DNA by means of the immunoSEQ Assay, a bias-controlled multiplex PCR. For the original study's pipeline: Within the assay, amplification of reference gene primers was used to estimate how many nucleated cells each sample contained. To quantify the absolute abundance of each unique TCRbeta CDR3 rearrangement, sequence reads were collapsed and filtered. For each sample, productive Simpson clonality was calculated as the square root of Simpson's diversity index over productive rearrangements. TCRdb's version of the immuneACCESS table is confined to in-frame rearrangements and falls short of the full clone set. An unresolved V gene accounts for under half of the shortfall where checked; the remainder is of unknown origin. That table is the source of V, J and clone size, and D and trimming were worked out from the DNA. For this sample there are some 130,000 clones; almost 70% appear just once. 1.5% to 2% of the sample is taken by the ten largest.

Points on this clone: The clone's antigen remains unknown. No much larger clone exists at a distance of one base, and base qualities are not known.

The collaborating institutions used their own protocols to collect whole blood in K2EDTA tubes. For TCRbeta analysis, collaborators shipped samples in one of three forms: frozen whole blood, isolated PBMCs, or DNA extracted from either of those sample types. Spanning cysteine to phenylalanine, the CDR3 consists of 15 amino acids. The sequence is cut down to CDR3 DNA, 45 bases in frame from base 1. A distance of 13 bases separates the germline ends of V and J, which lose 2 bases and 3 bases respectively. The germline V gene yields SGHVS for CDR1 and FNYEAQ for CDR2. Source material: peripheral blood. The rearranged segments are TRBV7-6 and TRBJ2-5; TRBD2 might be the D gene, on 7 matching bases. The origin of this receptor is a woman in her seventies with acute or convalescent COVID-19. The CDR3 protein sequence reads: CASSLMGGLEETQYF. The DNA reads TGTGCCAGCAGCTTAATGGGGGGGCTGGAAGAGACCCAGTACTTC.